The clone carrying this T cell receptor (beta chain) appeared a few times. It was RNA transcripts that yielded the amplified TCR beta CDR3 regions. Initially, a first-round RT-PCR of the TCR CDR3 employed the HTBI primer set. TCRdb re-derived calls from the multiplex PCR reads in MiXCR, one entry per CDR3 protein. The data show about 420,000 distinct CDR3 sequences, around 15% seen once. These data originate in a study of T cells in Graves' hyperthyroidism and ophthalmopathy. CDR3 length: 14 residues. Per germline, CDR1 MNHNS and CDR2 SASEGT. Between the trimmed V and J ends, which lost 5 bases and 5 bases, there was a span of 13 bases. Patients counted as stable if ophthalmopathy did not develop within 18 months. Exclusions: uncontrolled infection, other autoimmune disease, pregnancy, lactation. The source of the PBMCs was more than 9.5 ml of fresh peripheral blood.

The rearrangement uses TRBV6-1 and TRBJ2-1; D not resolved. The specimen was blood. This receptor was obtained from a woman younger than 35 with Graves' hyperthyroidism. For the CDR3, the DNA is TGTGCCAGCAGTTCGACCAATTTTCACAATGAGCAGTTCTTC. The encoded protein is CASSSTNFHNEQFF.